The rows below give T cell receptor beta chains drawn from one sample of a study of regulatory T cells in long-lasting Graves disease. TCRdb itself ran the multiplex PCR reads through MiXCR, one entry per CDR3 protein. The table lists roughly 400,000 distinct CDR3 sequences, roughly 15% of them singletons. These data also featured in a second study, about T cells in Graves' hyperthyroidism and ophthalmopathy.

The starting material was peripheral blood mononuclear cells (PBMCs), obtained at new diagnosis, from a patient treated with antithyroid drugs. These receptors originate from a woman younger than 35 with Graves disease. Each CDR3 is given with its conserved first and last residue. A D gene is named only where the DNA matches it firmly. Only part of the rows carry a size: once, few, many, or a class if the clone is expanded.

size: many; D: TRBD1; J: TRBJ1-1; V: TRBV11-2; CDR3: CASSLNPGQGAEAFF; DNA: TGTGCCAGCAGCCTCAATCCGGGACAGGGCGCTGAAGCTTTCTTT
size: few; D: TRBD2; J: TRBJ2-1; V: TRBV10-3; CDR3: CAIREGTSGGNEQFF; DNA: TGTGCCATCAGGGAGGGGACTAGCGGGGGCAATGAGCAGTTCTTC
size: many; D: NA; J: TRBJ2-5; V: TRBV20-1; CDR3: CSAYGQSGETQYF; DNA: TGCAGTGCTTATGGACAGTCGGGAGAGACCCAGTACTTC
size: few; D: NA; J: TRBJ2-5; V: TRBV6-1; CDR3: CASMGPVRTQYF; DNA: TGTGCCAGCATGGGTCCGGTCCGGACCCAGTACTTC
size: few; D: NA; J: TRBJ1-1; V: TRBV19; CDR3: CASRDLIGNTEAFF; DNA: TGTGCCAGTAGGGATCTGATCGGGAACACTGAAGCTTTCTTT
size: many; D: TRBD2; J: TRBJ2-1; V: TRBV5-1; CDR3: CASSDPAGSNEQFF; DNA: TGCGCCAGCAGCGATCCAGCGGGAAGCAATGAGCAGTTCTTC
size: NA; D: NA; J: TRBJ1-2; V: TRBV19; CDR3: CASSPQSFNYGYTF; DNA: TGTGCCAGTAGCCCTCAAAGTTTTAACTATGGCTACACCTTC
size: many; D: NA; J: TRBJ2-7; V: TRBV10-2; CDR3: CASSESGGEQYF; DNA: TGCGCCAGCAGTGAGTCGGGGGGCGAGCAGTACTTC
size: many; D: NA; J: TRBJ1-5; V: TRBV6-1; CDR3: CASTRSPLGNQPQHF; DNA: TGTGCCAGCACCCGCTCCCCACTCGGCAATCAGCCCCAGCATTTT
size: NA; D: NA; J: TRBJ2-4; V: TRBV20-1; CDR3: CSAVEESGAKNIQYF; DNA: TGCAGTGCTGTCGAGGAGTCCGGAGCCAAAAACATTCAGTACTTC
size: many; D: NA; J: TRBJ2-1; V: TRBV7-2; CDR3: CASTSIGGFHEQFF; DNA: TGTGCCAGCACCTCTATAGGGGGATTCCATGAGCAGTTCTTC
size: many; D: NA; J: TRBJ2-7; V: TRBV7-8; CDR3: CASSWVTHYEQYF; DNA: TGTGCCAGCAGCTGGGTGACCCACTACGAGCAGTACTTC
size: many; D: NA; J: TRBJ1-5; V: TRBV12-3/TRBV12-4; CDR3: CASSLSTDYSNQPQHF; DNA: TGTGCCAGCAGTTTATCGACAGATTATAGCAATCAGCCCCAGCATTTT
size: few; D: TRBD2; J: TRBJ2-3; V: TRBV2; CDR3: CASRRLAGLTDTQYF; DNA: TGTGCCAGCAGACGACTAGCGGGACTGACAGATACGCAGTATTTT
size: many; D: TRBD2; J: TRBJ2-1; V: TRBV7-6; CDR3: CASSLVASGYNEQFF; DNA: TGTGCCAGCAGCTTAGTGGCTAGCGGATACAATGAGCAGTTCTTC
size: few; D: NA; J: TRBJ2-5; V: TRBV19; CDR3: CASSIAEGYGETRYF; DNA: TGTGCCAGTAGTATAGCTGAAGGGTATGGCGAGACCCGGTACTTC
size: NA; D: NA; J: TRBJ2-3; V: TRBV20-1; CDR3: CSAETTDFTDTQYF; DNA: TGCAGTGCAGAGACTACCGATTTCACAGATACGCAGTATTTT
size: many; D: NA; J: TRBJ2-1; V: TRBV27; CDR3: CASSLSRDSYNEQFF; DNA: TGTGCCAGCAGTTTAAGTCGCGATTCCTACAATGAGCAGTTCTTC
size: NA; D: TRBD2; J: TRBJ2-1; V: TRBV6-5; CDR3: CASSSNAGGAYEQFF; DNA: TGTGCCAGCAGTTCTAACGCGGGAGGAGCCTACGAGCAGTTCTTC
size: many; D: TRBD2; J: TRBJ2-5; V: TRBV27; CDR3: CASSFRGRGAKETQYF; DNA: TGTGCCAGCAGTTTCCGGGGGAGGGGCGCGAAAGAGACCCAGTACTTC
size: many; D: TRBD2; J: TRBJ2-6; V: TRBV6-5; CDR3: CASSSRTGTSGRNAGANVLTF; DNA: TGTGCCAGCAGTTCAAGAACCGGGACTAGCGGGAGAAATGCTGGGGCCAACGTCCTGACTTTC
size: few; D: NA; J: TRBJ2-4; V: TRBV12-3/TRBV12-4; CDR3: CASSSRALFPYF; DNA: TGTGCCAGCAGTTCCCGGGCCCTCTTCCCGTACTTC
size: few; D: TRBD2; J: TRBJ2-2; V: TRBV9; CDR3: CASSVARGSGGTGELFF; DNA: TGTGCCAGCAGCGTAGCCCGCGGGAGCGGGGGCACCGGGGAGCTGTTTTTT
size: NA; D: TRBD1; J: TRBJ1-1; V: TRBV3-1; CDR3: CASSQGQGAFEAFF; DNA: TGTGCCAGCAGCCAAGGACAGGGGGCCTTTGAAGCTTTCTTT
size: many; D: NA; J: TRBJ2-7; V: TRBV12-3/TRBV12-4; CDR3: CASSKDSLLSYEQYF; DNA: TGTGCCAGCAGTAAGGACAGCTTACTCTCCTACGAGCAGTACTTC
size: few; D: NA; J: TRBJ1-2; V: TRBV4-2; CDR3: CASSQEGGDNYGYTF; DNA: TGTGCCAGCAGCCAAGAGGGCGGGGATAACTATGGCTACACCTTC
size: many; D: TRBD1; J: TRBJ2-3; V: TRBV6-1; CDR3: CASSEIPGQGADTQYF; DNA: TGTGCCAGCAGTGAAATACCGGGACAGGGGGCAGATACGCAGTATTTT
size: NA; D: TRBD1; J: TRBJ2-2; V: TRBV2; CDR3: CASSEQGAPTSRELFF; DNA: TGTGCCAGCAGTGAGCAGGGGGCGCCCACCTCTAGGGAGCTGTTTTTT
size: many; D: NA; J: TRBJ1-5; V: TRBV2; CDR3: CASSAGGHSNQPQHF; DNA: TGTGCCAGCAGTGCGGGGGGGCATAGCAATCAGCCCCAGCATTTT
size: many; D: TRBD1; J: TRBJ2-7; V: TRBV12-3/TRBV12-4; CDR3: CASSPGQGRYEQYF; DNA: TGTGCCAGCAGTCCCGGACAGGGACGCTACGAGCAGTACTTC
size: few; D: TRBD1; J: TRBJ2-6; V: TRBV2; CDR3: CASSAGTGVSGANVLTF; DNA: TGTGCCAGCAGTGCCGGGACAGGGGTTTCTGGGGCCAACGTCCTGACTTTC
size: many; D: NA; J: TRBJ2-3; V: TRBV20-1; CDR3: CSARKTRSDTQYF; DNA: TGCAGTGCTAGGAAGACTAGATCTGATACGCAGTATTTT
size: NA; D: NA; J: TRBJ2-7; V: TRBV28; CDR3: CASSLVSGPYEQYF; DNA: TGTGCCAGCAGTTTAGTGAGTGGTCCCTACGAGCAGTACTTC
size: many; D: NA; J: TRBJ2-3; V: TRBV12-3/TRBV12-4; CDR3: CASREQVSGFTDTQYF; DNA: TGTGCCAGCAGGGAACAGGTTAGCGGCTTCACAGATACGCAGTATTTT
size: NA; D: TRBD2; J: TRBJ2-3; V: TRBV9; CDR3: CASSVEAGGYTQYF; DNA: TGTGCCAGCAGCGTAGAAGCGGGAGGTTATACGCAGTATTTT
size: NA; D: TRBD2; J: TRBJ2-4; V: TRBV5-8; CDR3: CASSPRLAGVAKNIQYF; DNA: TGTGCCAGCAGCCCTAGACTAGCGGGAGTAGCCAAAAACATTCAGTACTTC
size: many; D: NA; J: TRBJ2-2; V: TRBV29-1; CDR3: CSATSEGHGELFF; DNA: TGCAGCGCGACCTCTGAGGGACACGGGGAGCTGTTTTTT
size: NA; D: NA; J: TRBJ2-5; V: TRBV9; CDR3: CASSVASSRLQETQYF; DNA: TGTGCCAGCAGCGTAGCGTCTAGCCGGCTCCAAGAGACCCAGTACTTC
size: many; D: TRBD1; J: TRBJ2-3; V: TRBV27; CDR3: CASSPGQHTDTQYF; DNA: TGCGCCAGCAGCCCGGGACAGCACACAGATACGCAGTATTTT
size: few; D: NA; J: TRBJ1-2; V: TRBV30; CDR3: CAWTVQQVSGYTF; DNA: TGTGCCTGGACGGTCCAACAGGTTTCGGGCTACACCTTC
size: NA; D: NA; J: TRBJ1-5; V: TRBV5-1; CDR3: CASSDGQTPNQPQHF; DNA: TGCGCCAGCAGCGACGGACAGACCCCCAATCAGCCCCAGCATTTT
size: once; D: TRBD2; J: TRBJ2-1; V: TRBV6-1; CDR3: CASSPNSGTEGNEQFF; DNA: TGTGCCAGCAGTCCAAATAGCGGGACTGAGGGGAATGAGCAGTTCTTC